The following is a T cell receptor beta chain sequence with its context. The data derive from a study of T cell responses to AZD1222 COVID-19 vaccine. The table came from immunoSEQ multiplex PCR; TCRdb's copy has only in-frame clones and leaves some out. The table lists roughly 100,000 clones, 88% of them singletons. Germline V CDR1 and CDR2: PRHDT, FYEKMQ (reference sequence). The CDR3 consists of 18 residues. Trimming took 5 bases from V and 4 from J; bases not matched to a gene: 10. This sample comprised peripheral blood, obtained on day 0 of AZD1222 vaccination. The rearrangement links TRBV13 to TRBJ2-3; 15 nucleotides line up with TRBD2. The TCR comes from an adult in good health. CDR3 in amino acids: CASSLRTSGRARPDTQYF. CDR3 nucleotides: TGTGCCAGCAGCCTTAGGACTAGCGGGAGGGCCCGCCCAGATACGCAGTATTTT.